A selection of T cell receptor beta chains follows, all from one sample in a study of Ad26.COV2.S vaccination and SARS-CoV-2 variants. Clones were read by immunoSEQ multiplex PCR, and TCRdb kept only the in-frame ones, dropping some. Of some 480,000 clones in the sample, around nine tenths were seen once. Sequencing was performed on peripheral blood, taken in a trial of Ad26.COV2.S vaccine versus placebo. Receptors were obtained from a person between 18 and 59 years old who received the Ad26.COV2.S COVID-19 vaccine or a placebo. The CDR3 runs from the conserved cysteine through the conserved F or W. Fields, in order: J gene, V gene, D gene, clone size, CDR3 protein, CDR3 DNA. A D gene is named only where the DNA matches it firmly. The size field is filled for only some rows; it gives once, few, many or a size class.

TRBJ1-2 | TRBV7-9 | - | - | CASSLEQIRQHGYTF | TGTGCCAGCAGCTTAGAGCAAATAAGACAACATGGCTACACCTTC
TRBJ2-1 | TRBV11-2 | - | - | CASSSGPYNEQFF | TGTGCCAGCAGCTCCGGGCCCTACAATGAGCAGTTCTTC
TRBJ2-7 | TRBV5-1 | - | - | CASSLDGGLDYEQYF | TGCGCCAGCAGCTTGGATGGGGGGCTTGACTACGAGCAGTACTTC
TRBJ2-3 | TRBV7-8 | TRBD2 | - | CASSLGRLAGGPNLDTQYF | TGTGCCAGCAGCTTAGGGAGACTAGCGGGAGGGCCAAATTTGGATACGCAGTATTTT
TRBJ2-1 | TRBV6-5 | - | - | CASSPTGLYYNEQFF | TGTGCCAGCAGTCCTACAGGCCTTTATTACAATGAGCAGTTCTTC
TRBJ2-7 | TRBV29-1 | - | - | CSVEDLGGQRQYF | TGCAGCGTTGAAGATCTGGGGGGACAACGGCAGTACTTC
TRBJ2-1 | TRBV2 | TRBD2 | once | CASSLLAGLGNEQFF | TGTGCCAGCAGTTTACTAGCGGGGCTCGGCAATGAGCAGTTCTTC
TRBJ2-2 | TRBV6-2/TRBV6-3 | TRBD2 | few | CASSYKAGEPNTGELFF | TGTGCCAGCAGTTACAAAGCGGGGGAGCCTAACACCGGGGAGCTGTTTTTT
TRBJ1-2 | TRBV30 | TRBD1 | - | CAWSLTGGGGYGYTF | TGTGCCTGGAGTTTAACAGGGGGCGGCGGCTATGGCTACACCTTC
TRBJ2-5 | TRBV19 | TRBD1 | - | CASTPRTGGQETQYF | TGTGCCAGTACCCCTAGGACAGGGGGCCAAGAGACCCAGTACTTC
TRBJ2-1 | TRBV2 | TRBD2 | - | CASSVPASGNDEQFF | TGTGCCAGCAGTGTTCCGGCTAGCGGGAATGATGAGCAGTTCTTC
TRBJ2-1 | TRBV28 | TRBD2 | - | CASSLRREVQFF | TGTGCCAGCAGTTTACGCCGGGAGGTGCAGTTCTTC
TRBJ1-1 | TRBV19 | TRBD1 | - | CASSPTRGTEAFF | TGTGCCAGTAGTCCCACCAGGGGGACTGAAGCTTTCTTT
TRBJ1-1 | TRBV10-3 | - | - | CAISESQSNTEAFF | TGTGCCATCAGTGAGTCGCAGTCGAACACTGAAGCTTTCTTT
TRBJ2-5 | TRBV19 | - | - | CASRAGQETQYF | TGTGCCTCTAGGGCAGGCCAAGAGACCCAGTACTTC
TRBJ1-4 | TRBV19 | - | - | CASSTQPGRGNEKLFF | TGTGCCAGTAGTACTCAACCGGGACGGGGTAATGAAAAACTGTTTTTT
TRBJ2-2 | TRBV27 | TRBD2 | - | CASSPYTTMRGDGELFF | TGTGCCAGCAGCCCATACACAACTATGCGGGGGGACGGGGAGCTGTTTTTT
TRBJ2-7 | TRBV5-1 | - | - | CASSLESARNEQYF | TGCGCCAGCAGCTTGGAGTCGGCTAGGAACGAGCAGTACTTC
TRBJ2-7 | TRBV13 | - | few | CASSLGGAYSSYEQYF | TGTGCCAGCAGCTTAGGCGGGGCTTACAGCTCCTACGAGCAGTACTTC
TRBJ2-2 | TRBV28 | TRBD2 | - | CASSLGLAGGIGELFF | TGTGCCAGCAGCCTGGGACTAGCGGGGGGGATCGGGGAGCTGTTTTTT
TRBJ1-5 | TRBV27 | - | - | CASKPRVGMDSNQPQHF | TGTGCCAGCAAGCCCAGGGTTGGTATGGATAGCAATCAGCCCCAGCATTTT
TRBJ1-5 | TRBV6-5 | TRBD1 | - | CASRGQAGSNQPQHF | TGTGCCAGCAGGGGACAGGCTGGATCCAATCAGCCCCAGCATTTT
TRBJ1-1 | TRBV6-5 | TRBD1 | - | CASRRTGGEAFF | TGTGCCAGCAGGAGGACAGGGGGCGAAGCTTTCTTT
TRBJ1-2 | TRBV7-3 | TRBD1 | - | CASSPTGAALSYGYTF | TGTGCCAGCAGCCCGACAGGGGCCGCGTTAAGCTATGGCTACACCTTC
TRBJ2-1 | TRBV30 | TRBD2 | - | CAWRGLAGGSYNEQFF | TGTGCCTGGAGAGGACTAGCGGGGGGGTCCTACAATGAGCAGTTCTTC
TRBJ2-7 | TRBV5-1 | TRBD1 | - | CASSLVGQGPPYEQYF | TGCGCCAGCAGCTTGGTGGGACAGGGCCCCCCCTACGAGCAGTACTTC
TRBJ2-5 | TRBV6-2/TRBV6-3 | - | - | CASSDSYETQYF | TGTGCCAGCAGTGACTCCTACGAAACCCAGTACTTC
TRBJ2-7 | TRBV7-2 | TRBD2 | - | CASSSQLAGGYEQYF | TGTGCCAGCAGCTCCCAACTAGCGGGAGGTTACGAGCAGTACTTC
TRBJ2-2 | TRBV11-2 | - | once | CASSPENERTGELFF | TGTGCCAGCAGCCCCGAGAACGAAAGAACTGGGGAGCTGTTTTTT
TRBJ2-7 | TRBV12-3/TRBV12-4 | - | - | CASSLVGPYEQYF | TGTGCCAGCAGTTTAGTGGGCCCCTACGAGCAGTACTTC
TRBJ1-5 | TRBV27 | TRBD1 | - | CASSGQAYNQPQHF | TGTGCCAGCAGCGGACAGGCTTACAATCAGCCCCAGCATTTT
TRBJ2-7 | TRBV11-2 | - | - | CASSLTGYEQYF | TGTGCCAGCAGCTTGACAGGTTACGAGCAGTACTTC
TRBJ1-3 | TRBV10-3 | - | - | CAISDRASGNTIYF | TGTGCCATCAGTGACAGGGCGTCTGGAAACACCATATATTTT
TRBJ1-4 | TRBV19 | - | once | CASSMGIGTTNEKLFF | TGTGCCAGTAGTATGGGGATAGGAACAACTAATGAAAAACTGTTTTTT
TRBJ1-2 | TRBV27 | - | - | CASSSPFGGGYTF | TGTGCCAGCAGTTCTCCGTTCGGGGGTGGCTACACCTTC
TRBJ2-3 | TRBV6-4 | - | - | CASSYTVGGGQYF | TGTGCCAGCAGTTACACAGTGGGCGGTGGGCAGTATTTT
TRBJ1-2 | TRBV5-5 | TRBD1 | - | CASSPSRTGNVDGGYTF | TGTGCCAGCAGCCCCAGTCGGACAGGGAACGTAGATGGAGGCTACACCTTC
TRBJ2-7 | TRBV28 | TRBD2 | once | CASSGLGGIGDEQYF | TGTGCCAGCAGTGGGCTGGGGGGGATAGGGGACGAGCAGTACTTC
TRBJ1-1 | TRBV11-2 | TRBD1 | few | CASSSSPRPTGRGTEAFF | TGTGCCAGCAGCTCCAGCCCTAGACCGACAGGGAGGGGCACTGAAGCTTTCTTT
TRBJ1-1 | TRBV7-2 | - | - | CASSLVGTGQNTEAFF | TGTGCCAGCAGCTTAGTTGGCACAGGGCAGAACACTGAAGCTTTCTTT
TRBJ2-3 | TRBV7-3 | - | - | CASSPAAGSGDTQYF | TGTGCCAGCAGCCCAGCGGCCGGGAGTGGAGATACGCAGTATTTT
TRBJ2-3 | TRBV7-6 | - | - | CASSLVAGDTQYF | TGTGCCAGCAGCTTAGTTGCGGGAGATACGCAGTATTTT
TRBJ2-2 | TRBV6-2/TRBV6-3 | TRBD2 | - | CASSSLAGAGELFF | TGTGCCAGCAGTTCACTAGCGGGAGCCGGGGAGCTGTTTTTT
TRBJ2-5 | TRBV7-6 | - | - | CASSTAGTQYF | TGTGCCAGCAGCACAGCCGGGACCCAGTACTTC
TRBJ1-5 | TRBV6-6 | - | - | CASSPNSNQPQHF | TGTGCCAGCAGTCCGAATAGCAATCAGCCCCAGCATTTT
TRBJ2-1 | TRBV9 | TRBD2 | - | CASSIDGSGRFSEQFF | TGTGCCAGCAGCATCGATGGTAGCGGGAGATTCAGTGAGCAGTTCTTC
TRBJ2-7 | TRBV11-2 | - | once | CASSLDPMGGEQYF | TGTGCCAGCAGCTTAGACCCCATGGGGGGCGAGCAGTACTTC
TRBJ2-7 | TRBV5-6 | - | - | CASSLGLARMNTYEQYF | TGTGCCAGCAGCTTGGGTTTAGCGCGTATGAATACCTACGAGCAGTACTTC